Listed here are 27 T cell receptor beta chains from one sample, sequenced in a study of T cell responses to AZD1222 COVID-19 vaccine. Method: immunoSEQ multiplex PCR; TCRdb's copy keeps in-frame clones and lacks some. The sample lists some 120,000 clones, more than 70% seen once, with 4.2% in the top ten. This material consisted of peripheral blood, taken on day 0 of AZD1222 vaccination. The receptor source for this set is an adult in good health.

V is TRBV27 and J is TRBJ2-1; D remains ambiguous. This CDR3 region has 15 residues. Germline values: CDR1 MNHEY, CDR2 SMNVEV (reference sequence). The V end was cut by 6 bases, the J end by 10 bases, with 22 bases between. In DNA, the CDR3 is TGTGCCAGCAGCATTCGACCCCGGCTGGGCGCGGAGCAGTTCTTC. This sequence encodes CASSIRPRLGAEQFF.

The chain joins TRBV10-3 to TRBJ1-2; the D gene is possibly TRBD1 (5 bases). V was pared by 10 bases and J by 1 base, with 19 bases between. The CDR3 has 15 residues. Germline CDR1 ENHRY, CDR2 SYGVKD. The CDR3 reads CATRDAGSFNYGYTF. The CDR3 nucleotides read TGTGCCACCCGGGACGCGGGGTCATTTAACTATGGCTACACCTTC.

The rearrangement links TRBV11-3 to TRBJ2-3; no clear D gene. Trimming removed 5 bases from V and 2 bases from J, with 5 bases in between. Germline CDR1 is SGHNT and CDR2 is YENEEA. The CDR3 consists of 12 residues. CDR3 sequence: CASSRATDTQYF. The CDR3 nucleotides read TGTGCCAGCAGCCGGGCCACAGATACGCAGTATTTT. The full variable domain, in which reference TRBV11-3 and TRBJ2-3 provide the parts outside the CDR3, is EAGVVQSPRYKIIEKKQPVAFWCNPISGHNTLYWYLQNLGQGPELLIRYENEEAVDDSQLPKDRFSAERLKGVDSTLKIQPAELGDSAVYLCASSRATDTQYFGPGTRLTVL.

CDR3 loop: CASSLRTGQPQHF. CDR3 DNA: TGTGCCAGCAGTTTAAGAACTGGTCAGCCCCAGCATTTT. The V call is TRBV27, the J call TRBJ1-5; D is unclear. Trimming took 2 bases from V and 6 from J, leaving 8 bases between them. This CDR3 has 13 amino acids. Per germline, CDR1 MNHEY and CDR2 SMNVEV (reference sequence).

The chain combines TRBV7-2 with TRBJ1-5; D gene ambiguous. The CDR3 loop spans 16 amino acids. The germline V and J ends were trimmed by 5 bases and 2 bases, with 16 bases remaining between them. Germline V lookup: CDR1 SGHTA, CDR2 FQGNSA. The CDR3 DNA reads as TGTGCCAGCAGCCTAACTTTTGGGAGGGGCAATCAGCCCCAGCATTTT. Translating gives CASSLTFGRGNQPQHF.

V and J are TRBV7-8 and TRBJ1-4; D gene uncertain. CDR1 SGHVS and CDR2 FQNEAQ come from the germline V gene. The germline V and J ends were trimmed by 3 bases and 14 bases, with 22 bases remaining between them. The CDR3 runs to 15 residues. The CDR3 region is CASSFDIKPVVNLFF. The CDR3 DNA follows: TGTGCCAGCAGCTTTGACATAAAGCCGGTCGTAAATCTGTTTTTT.

The V and J genes are TRBV4-1 and TRBJ1-3; no firm D call. Germline V lookup: CDR1 MGHRA, CDR2 YSYEKL. V was shortened by 2 bases and J by 0 bases, with 11 bases between the two germline ends. This CDR3 region has 16 residues. In nucleotides, the CDR3 is TGCGCCAGCAGCCAAATGGGTCTACGCTCTGGAAACACCATATATTTT. It translates to CASSQMGLRSGNTIYF.

The chain combines TRBV28 with TRBJ1-1; D gene ambiguous. The CDR3 loop spans 15 amino acids. The ends were cut back, 2 bases at V and 3 bases at J, with 13 bases in the middle. Per the germline V gene, CDR1 is MDHEN and CDR2 is SYDVKM. The DNA for the CDR3 is TGTGCCAGCAGTTTAGGAGGAGGCGATGACACTGAAGCTTTCTTT. It codes for CASSLGGGDDTEAFF. Full variable domain (rest looked up from reference TRBV28 and TRBJ1-1): DVKVTQSSRYLVKRTGEKVFLECVQDMDHENMFWYRQDPGLGLRLIYFSYDVKMKEKGDIPEGYSVSREKKERFSLILESASTNQTSMYLCASSLGGGDDTEAFFGQGTRLTVV.

This chain uses TRBV2 with TRBJ2-1; D tentatively reads TRBD1 or TRBD2 (5 bases each). Germline loops: CDR1 SNHLY, CDR2 FYNNEI. V lost 7 bases and J lost 0, with 7 bases in between. The CDR3 loop spans 13 amino acids. The CDR3 DNA follows: TGTGCCAGCACGGGACCCTCCTACAATGAGCAGTTCTTC. Translation gives CASTGPSYNEQFF.

This chain joins TRBV4-1 and TRBJ2-7; the match to TRBD1 covers 11 bases. Trimming at V came to 1 base and at J to 7 bases, leaving 9 bases not matched to a gene. Germline V CDR1 and CDR2: MGHRA, YSYEKL. This CDR3 contains 16 residues. CDR3 nucleotide sequence: TGCGCCAGCAGCCAAGTGACAGGACAGGGGGCTCGGGAGCAGTACTTC. Translated, it gives CASSQVTGQGAREQYF.

This clone came up a few times. The chain combines TRBV3-1 (or the pseudogene TRBV3-2) with TRBJ2-1; 10 nucleotides match TRBD2. The V segment lost 2 bases and the J segment 13 bases; nucleotides outside the gene matches: 2. CDR1 LGHDT and CDR2 YNNKEL come from the germline V gene (reference sequence). This CDR3 is 12 amino acids long. This chain's CDR3 is CASSQLAGAQFF. Here the CDR3 DNA reads TGTGCCAGCAGCCAACTAGCGGGAGCACAGTTCTTC.

This sequence joins TRBV6-5 and TRBJ1-2; D call uncertain. The CDR3 covers 13 residues. In germline, CDR1 is MNHEY, CDR2 SVGAGI. Deletions cut 5 bases from V and 3 bases from J, with 10 bases between. The CDR3 spells CASSQITDYGYTF. The CDR3 bases are TGTGCCAGCAGTCAAATAACGGACTATGGCTACACCTTC.

The rearrangement joins TRBV28 to TRBJ2-7; no reliable D call. CDR1 is MDHEN, CDR2 SYDVKM, per germline. Trimming took 6 bases from V and 6 from J, leaving 12 bases between them. The CDR3 is 12 residues long. The CDR3 DNA follows: TGTGCCAGCAGCTCCCCTCACGGCGAGCAGTACTTC. Translating it yields CASSSPHGEQYF.

In this sample, this clone turned up a few times. The chain combines TRBV3-1 (or the pseudogene TRBV3-2) with TRBJ2-7, with D unresolved. V lost 2 bases and J lost 10, with 9 bases in between. CDR1 LGHDT and CDR2 YNNKEL come from the germline V gene (reference sequence). This CDR3 is built from 11 residues. Written as DNA, the CDR3 is TGTGCCAGCAGCCAATTTCAACAACAGTACTTC. Its translation is CASSQFQQQYF.

This clone was observed a few times. This sequence joins TRBV27 and TRBJ2-1; D is unclear. CDR1 is MNHEY, CDR2 SMNVEV, per germline (reference sequence). This CDR3 has 15 amino acids. V was clipped by 5 bases and J by 3 bases, with 14 bases between them. CDR3 coding DNA: TGTGCCAGCAGTCGCCCTTTAATGGGCTACAATGAGCAGTTCTTC. Its protein product is CASSRPLMGYNEQFF.

This clone was observed a single time. This chain joins TRBV29-1 and TRBJ2-3; 10 bases are shared with TRBD1. V was pared by 8 bases and J by 1 base, with 6 bases of the junction left unmatched. CDR3 length: 14 amino acids. Germline CDR1 and CDR2: SQVTM and ANQGSEA. CDR3 bases: TGCAGCAACGCCGGGACAGGGGGCACAGATACGCAGTATTTT. Amino acid sequence: CSNAGTGGTDTQYF.

V and J are TRBV7-2 and TRBJ1-5, with TRBD1 as a possible D gene (6 bases). V lost 5 bases to trimming and J lost 7 bases, with 15 bases between them. The CDR3 contains 14 residues. CDR1 is SGHTA, CDR2 FQGNSA, per germline. The CDR3 nucleotides are TGTGCCAGCAGCCCTTACAGGGAGGAGCAGCCCCAGCATTTT. It encodes CASSPYREEQPQHF. Drawing the rest from reference TRBV7-2 and TRBJ1-5, the complete variable domain is GAGVSQSPSNKVTEKGKDVELRCDPISGHTALYWYRQSLGQGLEFLIYFQGNSAPDKSGLPSDRFSAERTGGSVSTLTIQRTQQEDSAVYLCASSPYREEQPQHFGDGTRLSIL.

This clone showed up many times. The chain carries TRBV6-4 and TRBJ2-1; 14 nucleotides line up with TRBD2. The CDR3 totals 15 residues. CDR1 is MRHNA and CDR2 is SNTAGT in the germline V gene. With V trimmed by 3 bases and J by 9 bases, 4 bases remained unmatched. In nucleotides, the CDR3 is TGTGCCAGCAGTGAGGGGACTAGCGGGAGTTTTGAGCAGTTCTTC. Protein sequence: CASSEGTSGSFEQFF.

The rearrangement uses TRBV6-2 or TRBV6-3 and TRBJ2-1, with a possible D match to TRBD2 (5 bases). The ends were cut back, 2 bases at V and 9 bases at J, with 11 bases in the middle. From germline, CDR1 is MNHEY and CDR2 SVGEGT. The CDR3 spans 13 residues. The chain's CDR3 is CASSYGGGREQFF. Here the CDR3 DNA reads TGTGCCAGCAGTTACGGAGGTGGGCGTGAGCAGTTCTTC.

The chain carries TRBV5-5 and TRBJ2-2; D gene unclear. The CDR3 contains 16 residues. Trimming stripped 4 bases from V and 5 bases from J, with 18 bases between. Looked up from germline, CDR1 is SGHKS and CDR2 is YYEKEE (reference sequence). The DNA of the CDR3 is TGTGCCAGCAGCCAATCGTCCGTAAGTGGTACCGGGGAGCTGTTTTTT. Translated: CASSQSSVSGTGELFF.

This clone was recorded many times. The V gene is TRBV19, the J gene TRBJ1-6; D is unresolved. Germline loops: CDR1 LNHDA, CDR2 SQIVND (reference sequence). The CDR3 extends over 14 amino acids. V was shortened by 5 bases and J by 12 bases, with 17 bases between the two germline ends. CDR3 sequence reads: CASSSSVGMGPLHF. The CDR3 DNA reads as TGTGCCAGTAGTTCCTCCGTGGGGATGGGACCCCTCCACTTT.

This clone was seen a handful of times. The chain combines TRBV29-1 with TRBJ1-1; a weak D match, TRBD1 (5 bases). Trimming left V 4 bases short and J 4 bases short, with 10 bases between. The germline V gene has CDR1 SQVTM and CDR2 ANQGSEA. This CDR3 is 12 amino acids long. CDR3 amino acids: CSVARGTTEAFF. The CDR3 coding sequence is TGCAGCGTTGCAAGAGGGACCACTGAAGCTTTCTTT.

The chain employs TRBV5-4 and TRBJ1-2, with unresolved D. Germline CDR1 SGHNT, CDR2 YYREEE (reference sequence). Trimming cost V 0 bases and J 1 base, with 7 bases left between them. The CDR3 spans 14 residues. CDR3 DNA: TGTGCCAGCAGCTTGGTTTCAGATAACTATGGCTACACCTTC. Amino acid sequence: CASSLVSDNYGYTF.

The V and J genes are TRBV7-9 and TRBJ1-2, with D uncertain. The CDR3 has 16 amino acids. Germline CDR1 reads SEHNR; CDR2 reads FQNEAQ (reference sequence). Trimming removed 1 base at V and 1 base at J, with 13 bases between. CDR3 sequence reads: CASSLVGDRDNYGYTF. As DNA, the CDR3 is TGTGCCAGCAGCTTAGTTGGAGACCGAGATAACTATGGCTACACCTTC.

The chain couples TRBV7-9 to TRBJ2-7; 14 bases line up with TRBD2. The CDR3 is 15 residues long. Germline-derived CDR1 and CDR2 are SEHNR and FQNEAQ (reference sequence). With 5 bases clipped from V and 5 bases from J, the junction kept 5 bases outside the gene matches. CDR3 in amino acids: CASSLGTSGSHEQYF. CDR3 bases: TGTGCCAGCAGCCTTGGGACTAGCGGGAGCCACGAGCAGTACTTC.

The chain uses TRBV7-2 and TRBJ1-1; D remains ambiguous. Trimming shortened V by 3 bases and J by 3 bases, and 8 bases separated the two germline ends. Germline CDR1 SGHTA, CDR2 FQGNSA. CDR3 size: 13 residues. CDR3 in DNA: TGTGCCAGCAGCTTGGTTAAGGACACTGAAGCTTTCTTT. It codes for CASSLVKDTEAFF. The full variable domain, its missing parts supplied by reference TRBV7-2 and TRBJ1-1, is GAGVSQSPSNKVTEKGKDVELRCDPISGHTALYWYRQSLGQGLEFLIYFQGNSAPDKSGLPSDRFSAERTGGSVSTLTIQRTQQEDSAVYLCASSLVKDTEAFFGQGTRLTVV.

The chain is built from TRBV27 and TRBJ2-7, with TRBD1 matching over 9 bases. CDR3 size: 16 residues. V dropped 4 bases and J dropped 3; count of bases not matched to a gene: 10. Per germline, CDR1 MNHEY and CDR2 SMNVEV (reference sequence). CDR3 DNA sequence: TGTGCCAGCAGTTCCTCTTCTCCGGGACAGGGCTACGAGCAGTACTTC. It codes for CASSSSSPGQGYEQYF.